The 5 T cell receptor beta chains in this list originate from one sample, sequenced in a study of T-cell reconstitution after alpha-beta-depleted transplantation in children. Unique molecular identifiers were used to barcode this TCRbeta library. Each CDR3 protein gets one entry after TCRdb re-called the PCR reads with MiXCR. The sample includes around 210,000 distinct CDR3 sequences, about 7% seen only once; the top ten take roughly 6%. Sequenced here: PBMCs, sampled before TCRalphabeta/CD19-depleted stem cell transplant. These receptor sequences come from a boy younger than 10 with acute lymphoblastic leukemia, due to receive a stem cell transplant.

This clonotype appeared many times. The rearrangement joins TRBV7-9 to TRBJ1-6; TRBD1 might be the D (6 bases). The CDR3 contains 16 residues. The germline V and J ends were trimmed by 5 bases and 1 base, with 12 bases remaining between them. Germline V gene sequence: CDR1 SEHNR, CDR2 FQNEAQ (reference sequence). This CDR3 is CASSTGSVSYNSPLHF. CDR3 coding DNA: TGTGCCAGCAGCACAGGGTCGGTATCCTATAATTCACCCCTCCACTTT.

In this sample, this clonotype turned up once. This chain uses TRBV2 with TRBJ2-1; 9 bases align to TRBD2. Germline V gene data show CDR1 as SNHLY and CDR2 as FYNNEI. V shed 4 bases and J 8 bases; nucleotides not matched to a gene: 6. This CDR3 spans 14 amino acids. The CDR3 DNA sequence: TGTGCCAGCAGTGTGACTAGCGGTTTCGATGAGCAGTTCTTC. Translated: CASSVTSGFDEQFF.

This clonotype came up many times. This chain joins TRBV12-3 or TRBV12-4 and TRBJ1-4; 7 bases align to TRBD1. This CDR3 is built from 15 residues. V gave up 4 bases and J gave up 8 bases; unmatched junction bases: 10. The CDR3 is CASSSTQGIREKLFF. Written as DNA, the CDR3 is TGTGCCAGCAGTTCCACACAGGGGATTCGAGAAAAACTGTTTTTT.

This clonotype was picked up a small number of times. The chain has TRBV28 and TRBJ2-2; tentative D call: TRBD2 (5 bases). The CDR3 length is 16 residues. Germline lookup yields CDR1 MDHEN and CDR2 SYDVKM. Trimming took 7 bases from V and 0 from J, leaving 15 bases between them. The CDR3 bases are TGTGCCAGCACCACCGGGGTAGGGTCGAACACCGGGGAGCTGTTTTTT. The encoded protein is CASTTGVGSNTGELFF.

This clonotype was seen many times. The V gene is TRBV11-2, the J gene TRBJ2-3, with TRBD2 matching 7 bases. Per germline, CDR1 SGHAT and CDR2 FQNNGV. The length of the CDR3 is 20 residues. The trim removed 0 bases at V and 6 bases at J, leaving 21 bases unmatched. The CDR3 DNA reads TGTGCCAGCAGCTTAGATCAAAGCGGGGCGCTAGCCCTTAACATGGATACGCAGTATTTT. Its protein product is CASSLDQSGALALNMDTQYF.